This entry is about one T cell receptor beta chain. Original processing notes: Reference gene primers were amplified, and this amplification served to estimate nucleated cell counts. Measured with immunoSEQ multiplex PCR; TCRdb has only the in-frame clones, and not every one. Clone size and V and J calls were adopted from that table, with D and trimming inferred from the DNA. The repertoire includes 200,000 to 250,000 clones, more than 65% of them detected once, and under 1.5% sits in the top ten. This CDR3 region has 13 residues. The V and J ends lost 5 bases and 4 bases respectively, with 11 bases between them. Germline V CDR1 and CDR2: SGHVS, FQNEAQ. The entry originates in a study of blood T cell repertoires in COVID-19. Study-level background: Specimens from acute and convalescent COVID-19 originated in the United States, Italy and Spain. PBMCs, B-cell-depleted T cells, or T cells provided the cDNA or gDNA that made up the material.

Input material: peripheral blood. The TCR sequence derives from a woman aged 40 to 49 who had recovered from COVID-19. The V and J genes are TRBV7-8 and TRBJ1-1; D uncertain. The CDR3 DNA is TGTGCCAGCAGCCCGTTGGAGGGCACTGAAGCTTTCTTT. Encoded protein: CASSPLEGTEAFF.